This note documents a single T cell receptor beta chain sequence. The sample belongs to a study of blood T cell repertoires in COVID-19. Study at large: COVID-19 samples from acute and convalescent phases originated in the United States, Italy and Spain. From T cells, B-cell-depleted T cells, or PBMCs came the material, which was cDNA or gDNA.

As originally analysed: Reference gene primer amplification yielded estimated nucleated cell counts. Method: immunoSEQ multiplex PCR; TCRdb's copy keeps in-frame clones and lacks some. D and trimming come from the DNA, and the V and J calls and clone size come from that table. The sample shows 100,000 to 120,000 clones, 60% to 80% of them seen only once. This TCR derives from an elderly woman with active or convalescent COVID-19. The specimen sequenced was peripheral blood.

The CDR3 region is CASRTSGQETQYF. Here the CDR3 DNA reads TGTGCCAGCCGGACTAGCGGACAAGAGACCCAGTACTTC. The chain joins TRBV19 to TRBJ2-5; 10 nucleotides agree with TRBD2. Germline trimming cut 9 bases from V and 2 bases from J; bases unmatched to any gene: 3. The length of the CDR3 is 13 residues. Looked up from germline, CDR1 is LNHDA and CDR2 is SQIVND (reference sequence).